This TCR beta chain comes out of a study of T-cell reconstitution after alpha-beta-depleted transplantation in children. Unique molecular identifiers were used to barcode this TCRbeta library. TCRdb re-analysed the PCR reads in MiXCR, keeping a single row per CDR3 protein. The data hold around 800,000 distinct CDR3 sequences, with about 15% observed a single time. The V and J ends lost 6 bases and 2 bases respectively, with 9 bases between them. From germline, CDR1 is SGDLS and CDR2 YYNGEE. CDR3 length: 13 amino acids. The sequence was obtained from a male patient under 18 who had a stem cell transplant for acute lymphoblastic leukemia, so the T cells may come from the graft donor. The starting material was PBMCs, mostly from graft donor cells, obtained 360 days after TCRalphabeta/CD19-depleted stem cell transplant. J is TRBJ1-3 and V is TRBV9; D unresolved. The CDR3 is CASTAGAGNTIYF. The CDR3, as DNA: TGTGCCAGCACTGCGGGAGCTGGAAACACCATATATTTT.